This T cell receptor beta chain is from a study of T-cell memory formation after mild COVID-19. Overall study: TCR clusters largely stayed donor specific. Study-wide results and caveats: Within pre-infection memory, some responding clones were found, suggesting cross-reactive memory joined. Day 15 to 85 contracting clones showed balanced CD4/CD8; later expanders leaned CD4+. Of the contracting clones, CD4+ ones lay mainly in CM and EM, and CD8+ ones in EMRA.

Per the germline V gene, CDR1 is SEHNR and CDR2 is FQNEAQ (reference sequence). The CDR3 spans 15 residues. V dropped 5 bases and J dropped 4 bases, with 14 bases sitting between them. MiXCR, run by TCRdb on the 5' RACE reads, gives a single entry per CDR3 protein. The sample records 350,000 or so distinct CDR3 sequences, under 25% being singletons. Comments on this clonotype: Its target is not known.

The J gene is TRBJ2-2, the V gene TRBV7-9; D might be TRBD1 or TRBD2, each matching 5 bases. Sequenced sample: PBMCs or a T cell subset sorted from them (not recorded which). The sequence was collected from an adult woman who had mild COVID-19 (a few samples of this study predate the infection). Cell type and time point are not known. The CDR3, as DNA: TGTGCCAGCAGCCCCGGGACCGTTAGCACCGGGGAGCTGTTTTTT. It is translated as CASSPGTVSTGELFF.